This TCR beta chain comes out of a study of T cell repertoires in cytomegalovirus infection. The CDR3 length is 13 residues. V gave up 3 bases and J gave up 6 bases, with 12 bases separating them. Germline CDR1 reads SGHTA; CDR2 reads FQGNSA. Notes on the study in general: Clonotypes of TCR beta that were HLA-C-restricted and CMV-specific dominated the ex vivo response.

TCRdb re-analysed the reads in MiXCR, keeping a single row per CDR3 protein. The sample lists roughly 100,000 distinct CDR3 sequences; 16% were seen once. In this sample, this clonotype turned up many times. The antigen is unknown. Specimen: PBMCs. The J gene is TRBJ2-7, the V gene TRBV7-2; D possibly corresponds to TRBD2 (6 bases). The clonotype comes from a human donor in good health (CMV status not recorded). Some clones in this sample may be carry-over from other donors' samples. The CDR3 DNA is TGTGCCAGCAGCTTGGAGGGTAGGGGCGAGCAGTACTTC. It encodes CASSLEGRGEQYF.